This TCR beta chain was retrieved from a study of breast tumors, draining lymph nodes, adjacent tissues. General observations from the study: Compared with basal-like, luminal-like tumors shared significantly more repertoire with nontumor tissue. Tumor T cell lymph node origin was a supported hypothesis, not proven. Most tumor T cells seemingly derive from lymph node, then expand in tumor. Tumor repertoires ranked between lymph nodes and nontumor tissue in diversity, with V and J gene preferences.

TCRdb re-called the multiplex PCR reads with MiXCR, one entry per CDR3 protein. The sample lists 150,000 to 200,000 distinct CDR3 sequences, approximately 33% occurring once. V was cut by 4 bases and J by 0 bases, with 7 bases left in between. This CDR3 is built from 14 residues. Germline lookup yields CDR1 MNHEY and CDR2 SVGAGI. This clonotype has ten or more counts. Its matching antigen is unknown. Samples came from axillary lymph nodes draining the breast cancer. Material: axillary lymph node tissue. The chain carries TRBV6-5 and TRBJ1-3; D gene unclear. The sequence came from a female donor with breast cancer. Some clones in this sample may be carry-over from other donors' samples. The CDR3 region is CASSLRNSGNTIYF. The CDR3 DNA sequence: TGTGCCAGCAGTTTACGAAACTCTGGAAACACCATATATTTT.